This TCR beta chain was documented in a study of blood T cell repertoires in COVID-19. Study context: Samples representing acute and convalescent COVID-19 were sourced from the United States, Italy and Spain.

This CDR3 has 15 amino acids. CDR1 is SGHNT and CDR2 is YYREEE in the germline V gene (reference sequence). The ends were cut back, 1 base at V and 5 bases at J, with 13 bases in the middle. Generated by immunoSEQ multiplex PCR, the TCRdb table keeps only in-frame clones and is missing some. The sample shows around 370,000 clones, around 87% of them seen only once. This TCR came from a woman aged 45 to 65 with COVID-19, enrolled during active disease. Sample: peripheral blood. This chain joins TRBV5-4 and TRBJ2-1, with D possibly being TRBD1 (6 bases). The CDR3 here is CASSLTVHRDNEQFF. The CDR3 DNA follows: TGTGCCAGCAGCTTGACTGTCCACAGGGACAATGAGCAGTTCTTC.